Below, one T cell receptor beta chain is given with its context. Trimming stripped 1 base from V and 4 bases from J, with 7 bases between. The CDR3 totals 13 residues. Germline V CDR1 and CDR2: LNHDA, SQIVND (reference sequence). The record originates from a study of T cell repertoires in cytomegalovirus infection. Study context: Signatures in public TCR beta sequences pointed to both CMV infection and matching HLA type.

TCRdb reanalysed the reads using MiXCR and keeps one entry per CDR3 protein. The sample holds over 150,000 distinct CDR3 sequences; roughly a fifth are singletons and the top ten take around 3.1%. Material for sequencing was PBMCs. This TCR came from a human donor in good health (CMV status not recorded). Some clones in this sample may be carry-over from other donors' samples. The chain joins TRBV19 to TRBJ1-1; D remains ambiguous. The DNA for the CDR3 is TGTGCCAGTAGTATAGTTCGAGGCACTGAAGCTTTCTTT. This encodes CASSIVRGTEAFF.